This paragraph covers one T cell receptor (beta chain) sequence. Its antigen is undetermined. Peripheral blood genomic DNA, not sorted cells or RNA, was the template. The sample belongs to a study of T cell repertoires in aging, cancer and after chemotherapy. Study at large: Repeat sampling of healthy donors over several months to years showed clear clonal overlap. General study findings and limits: Median generation probability rose over the chemotherapy interval in each cancer cohort, suggesting rebound thymic output.

A mixed TRB-A/B primer pool amplified rearranged TRB by multiplex touch-down PCR. TCRdb itself ran the multiplex PCR reads through MiXCR, one entry per CDR3 protein. The profile covers more than 10,000 distinct CDR3 sequences, with about 20% appearing a single time and around 5% taken by the ten largest. The CDR3 is 12 residues long. CDR1 is DFQATT and CDR2 is SNEGSKA in the germline V gene (reference sequence). The V gene lost 3 bases and the J gene lost 4 bases, with 9 bases spanning the gap. The TCR sequence derives from a human donor in good health. Sequenced input: blood. The rearrangement links TRBV20-1 to TRBJ1-2; tentatively, D is TRBD1 (5 bases). The CDR3 spells CSARGLIYGYTF. CDR3 DNA: TGCAGTGCTAGGGGGCTTATCTATGGCTACACCTTC.